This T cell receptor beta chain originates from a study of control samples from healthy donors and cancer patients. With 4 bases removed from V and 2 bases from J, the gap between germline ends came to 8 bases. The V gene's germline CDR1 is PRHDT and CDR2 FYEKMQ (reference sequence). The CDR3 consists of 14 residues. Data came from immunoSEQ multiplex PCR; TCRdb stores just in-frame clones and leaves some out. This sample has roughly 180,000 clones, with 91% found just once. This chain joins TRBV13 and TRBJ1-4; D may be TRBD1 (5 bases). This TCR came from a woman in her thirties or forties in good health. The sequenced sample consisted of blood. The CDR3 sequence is CASSSRGTNEKLFF. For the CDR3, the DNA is TGTGCCAGCAGCTCACGGGGGACTAATGAAAAACTGTTTTTT.